This T cell receptor (beta chain) derives from a study of T cell responses to AZD1222 COVID-19 vaccine. Study-level results: Nearly half of unique spike-specific TCRs reportedly avoided B.1.351 and B.1.1.7 mutated regions.

TCRdb's table, derived via immunoSEQ multiplex PCR, lists solely in-frame clones and lacks some. Of approximately 130,000 clones in the sample, 88% are singletons; the top ten hold under 6%. V was shortened by 4 bases and J by 4 bases, with 15 bases between the two germline ends. The CDR3 extends over 15 amino acids. The V gene's germline CDR1 is SGDLS and CDR2 YYNGEE. A remark on this clone: Antigen: not known.

The rearrangement uses TRBV9 and TRBJ1-5, with a weak D call TRBD1 (5 bases). The sample was peripheral blood, taken 28 days after the second AZD1222 dose. The clonotype originates from an adult who received the AZD1222 COVID-19 vaccine. CDR3 amino acids: CASSHQQAWNQPQHF. For the CDR3, the DNA is TGTGCCAGCAGCCATCAACAGGCTTGGAATCAGCCCCAGCATTTT.